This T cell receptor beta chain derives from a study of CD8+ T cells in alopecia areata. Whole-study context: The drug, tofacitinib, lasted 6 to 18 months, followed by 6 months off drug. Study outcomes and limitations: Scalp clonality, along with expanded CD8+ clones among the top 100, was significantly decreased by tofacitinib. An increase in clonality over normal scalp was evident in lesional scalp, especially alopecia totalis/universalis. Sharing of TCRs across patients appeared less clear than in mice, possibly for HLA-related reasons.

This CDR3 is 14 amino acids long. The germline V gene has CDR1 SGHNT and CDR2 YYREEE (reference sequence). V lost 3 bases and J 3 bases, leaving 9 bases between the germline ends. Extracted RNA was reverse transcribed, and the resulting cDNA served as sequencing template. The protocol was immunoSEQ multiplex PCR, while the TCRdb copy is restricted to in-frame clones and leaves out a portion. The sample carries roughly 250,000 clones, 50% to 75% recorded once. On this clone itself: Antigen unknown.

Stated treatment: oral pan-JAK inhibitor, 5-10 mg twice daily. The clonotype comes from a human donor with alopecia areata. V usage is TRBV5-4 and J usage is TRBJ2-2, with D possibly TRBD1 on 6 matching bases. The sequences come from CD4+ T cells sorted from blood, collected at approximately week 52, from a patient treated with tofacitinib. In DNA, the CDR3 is TGTGCCAGCAGCTCGGACAGCTACACCGGGGAGCTGTTTTTT. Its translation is CASSSDSYTGELFF.